This TCR beta chain was captured by sequencing in a study of beta chain features in type 1 diabetes. As regards this clone: The antigen is undetermined.

Purity above 95% was achieved in all sorted populations. V lost 3 bases, J lost 0 bases, and 8 bases lay in between. CDR3 size: 15 residues. The germline V gene has CDR1 KGHSH and CDR2 LQKENI. The study's findings and limits: Among all four CD4+ subsets, Type 1 diabetes patients had TCRB CDR3s that were moderately but significantly shorter. Using cDNA template may skew counts toward highly expressing activated cells. TCRB rearrangement may or may not be influenced by HLA type; here this remained unresolved.

Expressed TCRB transcripts were sequenced after all isolated RNA was converted to cDNA. The data were produced by immunoSEQ multiplex PCR, yet TCRdb's version contains in-frame clones alone and is incomplete. The sample carries about 370,000 clones, 8% to 10% recorded once. The chain uses TRBV18 and TRBJ2-2; D is undetermined. Sample: central memory CD4+ T cells from blood. This TCR was recovered from a man under 40 with type 1 diabetes. The CDR3 here is CASSPLRSNTGELFF. In DNA, the CDR3 is TGTGCCAGCTCACCTCTCAGATCGAACACCGGGGAGCTGTTTTTT.